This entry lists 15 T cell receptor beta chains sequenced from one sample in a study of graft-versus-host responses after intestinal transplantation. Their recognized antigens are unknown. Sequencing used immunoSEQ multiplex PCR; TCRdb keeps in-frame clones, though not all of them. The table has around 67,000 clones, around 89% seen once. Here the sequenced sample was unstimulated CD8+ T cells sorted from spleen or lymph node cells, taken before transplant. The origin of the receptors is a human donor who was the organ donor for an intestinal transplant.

The CDR3 region has the DNA TGCGCCAGCAGCCTAGAGCGAACAGGGAACACTGAAGCTTTCTTT. Translation gives CASSLERTGNTEAFF. This sequence joins TRBV4-1 and TRBJ1-1; D perhaps matches TRBD1 (5 bases). The V gene's germline CDR1 is MGHRA and CDR2 YSYEKL. V was cut by 4 bases and J by 1 base, with 13 bases left in between. This CDR3 is built from 15 residues.

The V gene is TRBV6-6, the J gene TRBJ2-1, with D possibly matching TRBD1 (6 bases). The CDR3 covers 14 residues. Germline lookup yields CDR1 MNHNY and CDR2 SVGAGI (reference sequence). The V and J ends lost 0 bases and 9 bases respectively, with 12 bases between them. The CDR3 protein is CASSYSGTPGEQFF. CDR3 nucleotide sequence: TGTGCCAGCAGTTACTCTGGGACACCGGGTGAGCAGTTCTTC.

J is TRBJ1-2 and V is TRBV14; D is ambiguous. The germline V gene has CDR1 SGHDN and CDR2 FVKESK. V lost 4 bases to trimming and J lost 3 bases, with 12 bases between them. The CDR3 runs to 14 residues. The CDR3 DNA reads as TGTGCCAGCAGCCCGCCGCTGGGCTACTATGGCTACACCTTC. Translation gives CASSPPLGYYGYTF.

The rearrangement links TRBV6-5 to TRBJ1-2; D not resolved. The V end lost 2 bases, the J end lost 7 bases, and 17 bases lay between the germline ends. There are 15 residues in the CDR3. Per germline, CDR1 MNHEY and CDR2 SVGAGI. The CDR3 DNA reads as TGTGCCAGCAGTTACGAAAACCGGGATAAGAGTGGCTACACCTTC. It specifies CASSYENRDKSGYTF.

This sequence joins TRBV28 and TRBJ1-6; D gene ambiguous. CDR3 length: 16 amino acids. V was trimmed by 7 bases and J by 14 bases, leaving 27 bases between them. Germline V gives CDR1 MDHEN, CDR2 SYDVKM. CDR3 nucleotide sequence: TGTGCCAGCATGCGGCCCCCCGCCGGCCCCGTGAGATCCCTCCACTTT. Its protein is CASMRPPAGPVRSLHF.

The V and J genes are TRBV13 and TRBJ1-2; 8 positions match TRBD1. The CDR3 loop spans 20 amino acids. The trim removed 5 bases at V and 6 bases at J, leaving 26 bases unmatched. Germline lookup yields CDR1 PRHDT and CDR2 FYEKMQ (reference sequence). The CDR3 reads CASSPGSPGTGEILVHGYTF. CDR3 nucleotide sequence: TGTGCCAGCAGCCCAGGATCCCCGGGGACAGGCGAGATATTGGTCCATGGCTACACCTTC.

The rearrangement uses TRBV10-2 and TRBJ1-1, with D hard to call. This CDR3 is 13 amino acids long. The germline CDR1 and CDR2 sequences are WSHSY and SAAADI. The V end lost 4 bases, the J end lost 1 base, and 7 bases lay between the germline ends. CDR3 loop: CASSVGENTEAFF. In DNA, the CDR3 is TGCGCCAGCAGTGTCGGGGAGAACACTGAAGCTTTCTTT.

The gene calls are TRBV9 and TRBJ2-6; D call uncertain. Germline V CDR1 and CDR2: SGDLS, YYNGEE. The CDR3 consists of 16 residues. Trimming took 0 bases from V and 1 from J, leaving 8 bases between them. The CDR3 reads CASSVDPGSGANVLTF. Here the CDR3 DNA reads TGTGCCAGCAGCGTAGATCCCGGGTCTGGGGCCAACGTCCTGACTTTC.

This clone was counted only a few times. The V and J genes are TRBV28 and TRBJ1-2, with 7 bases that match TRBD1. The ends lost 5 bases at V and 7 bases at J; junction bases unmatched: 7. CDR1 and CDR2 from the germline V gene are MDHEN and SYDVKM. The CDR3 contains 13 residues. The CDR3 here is CASSVTGDAGYTF. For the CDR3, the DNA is TGTGCCAGCAGTGTAACAGGGGATGCTGGCTACACCTTC.

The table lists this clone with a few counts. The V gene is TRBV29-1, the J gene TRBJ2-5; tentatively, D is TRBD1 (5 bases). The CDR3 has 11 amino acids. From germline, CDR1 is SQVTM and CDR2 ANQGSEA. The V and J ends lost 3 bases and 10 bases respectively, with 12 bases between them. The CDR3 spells CSVDFWGGQYF. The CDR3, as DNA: TGCAGCGTTGATTTCTGGGGCGGCCAGTACTTC.

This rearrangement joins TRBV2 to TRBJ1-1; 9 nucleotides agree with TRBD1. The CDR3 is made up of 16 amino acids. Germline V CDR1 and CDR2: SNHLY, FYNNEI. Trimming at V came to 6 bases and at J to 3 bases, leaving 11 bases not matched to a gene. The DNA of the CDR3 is TGTGCCAGCAGGCCCGGGACAGGGTATCGGGACACTGAAGCTTTCTTT. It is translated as CASRPGTGYRDTEAFF.

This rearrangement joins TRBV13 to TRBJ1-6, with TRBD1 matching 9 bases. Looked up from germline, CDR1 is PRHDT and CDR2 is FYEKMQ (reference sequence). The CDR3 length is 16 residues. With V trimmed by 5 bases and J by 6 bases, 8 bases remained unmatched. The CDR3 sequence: CASSPSGTGINSPLHF. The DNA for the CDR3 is TGTGCCAGCAGCCCTTCCGGGACAGGGATTAATTCACCCCTCCACTTT.

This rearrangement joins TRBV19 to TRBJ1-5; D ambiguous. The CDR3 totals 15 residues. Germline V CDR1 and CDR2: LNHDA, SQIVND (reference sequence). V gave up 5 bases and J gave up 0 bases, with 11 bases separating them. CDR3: CASSLSSYSNQPQHF. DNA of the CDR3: TGTGCCAGTAGTTTGTCCTCCTATAGCAATCAGCCCCAGCATTTT.

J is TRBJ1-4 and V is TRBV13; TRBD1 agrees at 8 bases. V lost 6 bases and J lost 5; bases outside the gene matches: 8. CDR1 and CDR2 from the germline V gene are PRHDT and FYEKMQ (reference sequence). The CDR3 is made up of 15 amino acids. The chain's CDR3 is CASRARQGPNEKLFF. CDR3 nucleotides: TGTGCCAGCAGGGCGCGACAGGGGCCAAATGAAAAACTGTTTTTT.

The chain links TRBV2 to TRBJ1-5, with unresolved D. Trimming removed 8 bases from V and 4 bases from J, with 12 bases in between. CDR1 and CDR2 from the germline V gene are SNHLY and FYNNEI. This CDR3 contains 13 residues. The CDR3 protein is CASVPGLNQPQHF. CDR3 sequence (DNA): TGTGCCAGCGTCCCGGGATTAAATCAGCCCCAGCATTTT. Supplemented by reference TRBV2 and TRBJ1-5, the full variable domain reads EPEVTQTPSHQVTQMGQEVILRCVPISNHLYFYWYRQILGQKVEFLVSFYNNEISEKSEIFDDQFSVERPDGSNFTLKIRSTKLEDSAMYFCASVPGLNQPQHFGDGTRLSIL.